Following are 25 T cell receptor beta chains from one sample sequenced in a study of blood T cell repertoires in COVID-19. Using immunoSEQ multiplex PCR, the repertoire was profiled, and TCRdb retains in-frame clones only, with some absent. The data contain about 67,000 clones, about 90% of them singletons. Sequenced: peripheral blood. Receptors were obtained from a man aged 50 or older with active COVID-19.

This clone appeared once. V usage is TRBV28 and J usage is TRBJ1-5; TRBD1 matches 7 bases. Germline-derived CDR1 and CDR2 are MDHEN and SYDVKM. V trimming: 3 bases; J trimming: 0 bases; junction bases outside the gene matches: 2. The CDR3 consists of 15 residues. CDR3 loop: CASSLTGNSNQPQHF. In DNA form, the CDR3 reads TGTGCCAGCAGTTTGACAGGGAATAGCAATCAGCCCCAGCATTTT. The full variable domain, with the rest looked up from reference TRBV28 and TRBJ1-5, is DVKVTQSSRYLVKRTGEKVFLECVQDMDHENMFWYRQDPGLGLRLIYFSYDVKMKEKGDIPEGYSVSREKKERFSLILESASTNQTSMYLCASSLTGNSNQPQHFGDGTRLSIL.

This sequence joins TRBV27 and TRBJ2-3, with D hard to call. The ends were cut back, 4 bases at V and 0 bases at J, with 11 bases in the middle. The CDR3 loop spans 15 amino acids. The germline CDR1 and CDR2 sequences are MNHEY and SMNVEV (reference sequence). The CDR3: CASSSLALSTDTQYF. As DNA, the CDR3 is TGTGCCAGCAGTTCCTTAGCATTAAGCACAGATACGCAGTATTTT.

The chain couples TRBV6-6 to TRBJ1-1, with D possibly being TRBD1 (6 bases). This CDR3 comprises 14 residues. CDR1 is MNHNY, CDR2 SVGAGI, per germline (reference sequence). Between the trimmed V and J ends, which lost 1 base and 10 bases, there was a span of 16 bases. The DNA for the CDR3 is TGTGCCAGCAGTTACTATTCCACAGGGTTCGGAGCTTTCTTT. Its protein is CASSYYSTGFGAFF.

The V call is TRBV2, the J call TRBJ1-1, with D unresolved. The CDR3 is 12 amino acids. Trimming shortened V by 8 bases and J by 1 base, and 8 bases separated the two germline ends. Germline assignment: CDR1 SNHLY and CDR2 FYNNEI. The CDR3 protein is CASCRGNTEAFF. The DNA for the CDR3 is TGTGCCAGCTGCCGGGGGAACACTGAAGCTTTCTTT.

The chain carries TRBV10-2 and TRBJ2-7; D is possibly TRBD1 (6 bases). Trimming left V 5 bases short and J 0 bases short, with 8 bases between. This CDR3 has 13 residues. Germline CDR1 reads WSHSY; CDR2 reads SAAADI. CDR3 region: CASSWDTSYEQYF. CDR3 bases: TGCGCCAGCAGTTGGGACACCTCCTACGAGCAGTACTTC.

CDR3 in DNA: TGTGCCAGCAGTGAACTGCAGGGGGGTTGGATATTGAACACTGAAGCTTTCTTT. Residues: CASSELQGGWILNTEAFF. This chain uses TRBV6-1 with TRBJ1-1; TRBD1 agrees at 7 bases. The CDR3 runs to 18 residues. The ends lost 2 bases at V and 0 bases at J; junction bases unmatched: 12. CDR1 and CDR2 from the germline V gene are MNHNS and SASEGT.

The rearrangement uses TRBV5-6 and TRBJ2-7, with 10 positions matching TRBD1. With V trimmed by 3 bases and J by 4 bases, 7 bases remained unmatched. CDR1 is SGHDT, CDR2 YYEEEE, per germline. The CDR3 length is 15 residues. The CDR3 DNA reads TGTGCCAGCAGCTCCTTACCGGGACAGGGGTACGAGCAGTACTTC. This gives the protein CASSSLPGQGYEQYF.

The rearrangement joins TRBV9 to TRBJ2-1; 10 bases are shared with TRBD2. CDR3 size: 16 residues. Germline V CDR1 and CDR2: SGDLS, YYNGEE. V shed 0 bases, J shed 6 bases, and the junction held 6 bases outside the gene matches. The CDR3 coding sequence is TGTGCCAGCAGCGTAGGTGGAGCGGGAGGGCCCAATGAGCAGTTCTTC. As protein: CASSVGGAGGPNEQFF.

J is TRBJ1-1 and V is TRBV28; TRBD1 aligns across 8 bases. Germline V gives CDR1 MDHEN, CDR2 SYDVKM. V was pared by 3 bases and J by 5 bases, with 5 bases of the junction left unmatched. This CDR3 is built from 14 residues. DNA for the CDR3: TGTGCCAGCAGTTTTTGGACAGGGAAGACTGAAGCTTTCTTT. Amino acids: CASSFWTGKTEAFF. The variable domain in full, with the rest retrieved from reference TRBV28 and TRBJ1-1, is DVKVTQSSRYLVKRTGEKVFLECVQDMDHENMFWYRQDPGLGLRLIYFSYDVKMKEKGDIPEGYSVSREKKERFSLILESASTNQTSMYLCASSFWTGKTEAFFGQGTRLTVV.

This chain uses TRBV29-1 with TRBJ1-1; TRBD1 matches 9 bases. The CDR3 is made up of 14 amino acids. CDR1 and CDR2 (germline): SQVTM, ANQGSEA. V was clipped by 6 bases and J by 3 bases; unmatched bases: 8. The DNA for the CDR3 is TGCAGCGTAGCTGACAGGGGGGCGGACACTGAAGCTTTCTTT. Its translation is CSVADRGADTEAFF. Using reference TRBV29-1 and TRBJ1-1 for the parts outside the CDR3, the full variable domain is SAVISQKPSRDICQRGTSLTIQCQVDSQVTMMFWYRQQPGQSLTLIATANQGSEATYESGFVIDKFPISRPNLTFSTLTVSNMSPEDSSIYLCSVADRGADTEAFFGQGTRLTVV.

This clone was recorded a few times. The chain has TRBV3-1 (or the pseudogene TRBV3-2) and TRBJ1-6; perhaps TRBD1 as D (6 bases). The CDR3 runs 14 residues. Germline V gene lookup returns CDR1 LGHDT and CDR2 YNNKEL (reference sequence). Trimming shortened V by 6 bases and J by 8 bases, and 14 bases separated the two germline ends. As DNA, the CDR3 is TGTGCCAGCAGACCCGGGACACTTTATTCACCCCTCCACTTT. Amino acid sequence: CASRPGTLYSPLHF.

The genes are TRBV5-6 and TRBJ2-2, with TRBD2 matching 7 bases. The CDR3 runs to 15 residues. The V gene end was trimmed by 3 bases and the J gene end by 4 bases; junction bases not matched to a gene: 6. Germline V gene lookup returns CDR1 SGHDT and CDR2 YYEEEE. The CDR3 coding sequence is TGTGCCAGCAGCTGGCGACTAGCCCCCACCGGGGAGCTGTTTTTT. This translates into CASSWRLAPTGELFF.

The chain couples TRBV21-1 to TRBJ2-1; TRBD2, the D gene given by the table, was not confirmed from the DNA. TRBV21-1 is a documented pseudogene. The CDR3 loop spans 20 amino acids. This chain's CDR3 is CASSKASVAGEGGSYNEQFF. CDR3 bases: TGTGCCAGCAGCAAGGCGTCGGTAGCGGGAGAGGGGGGGTCCTACAATGAGCAGTTCTTC.

This clone has only one observation. This chain joins TRBV11-3 and TRBJ2-1; D might be TRBD2 (5 bases). Trimming took 7 bases from V and 1 from J, leaving 8 bases between them. The CDR3 spans 13 residues. CDR1 is SGHNT, CDR2 YENEEA, per germline. CDR3 protein: CASTQRSYNEQFF. The CDR3 coding sequence is TGTGCCAGCACCCAGCGGTCCTACAATGAGCAGTTCTTC.

V is TRBV5-4 and J is TRBJ1-4; 7 nucleotides line up with TRBD1. Trimming took 1 base from V and 5 from J; bases not matched to a gene: 5. CDR1 is SGHNT, CDR2 YYREEE, per germline (reference sequence). The CDR3 totals 15 residues. In DNA, the CDR3 is TGTGCCAGCAGCTTGTCAATGGACAGGAATGAAAAACTGTTTTTT. Translated, it gives CASSLSMDRNEKLFF.

The J gene is TRBJ2-1, the V gene TRBV2, with 12 bases matching TRBD2. CDR3 length: 16 residues. Germline V CDR1 and CDR2: SNHLY, FYNNEI. After removal of 5 bases from V and 0 bases from J, the junction contained 2 bases not matched to a gene. CDR3 sequence (DNA): TGTGCCAGCAGTTTGGGACTAGCGGGCTCCTACAATGAGCAGTTCTTC. Protein sequence: CASSLGLAGSYNEQFF.

J is TRBJ2-1 and V is TRBV10-3, with 13 bases aligning to TRBD2. Germline V gene lookup returns CDR1 ENHRY and CDR2 SYGVKD. CDR3 size: 17 residues. The V segment lost 0 bases and the J segment 5 bases; nucleotides outside the gene matches: 4. The CDR3 spells CAISESSGLAGDNEQFF. In DNA form, the CDR3 reads TGTGCCATCAGTGAGTCTTCTGGACTAGCGGGAGACAATGAGCAGTTCTTC.

The rearrangement joins TRBV5-1 to TRBJ2-7; D unresolved. Germline V gene data show CDR1 as SGHRS and CDR2 as YFSETQ. This CDR3 comprises 12 residues. Between the trimmed V and J ends, which lost 1 base and 6 bases, there was a span of 8 bases. CDR3 DNA: TGCGCCAGCAGCTTGCTTCCCGGCGAGCAGTACTTC. Protein: CASSLLPGEQYF.

This clone appeared once. The chain joins TRBV21-1 to TRBJ1-1. TRBV21-1 is a pseudogene. CDR3 length equals 12 residues. CDR3 residues: CASSKGRTEAFF. CDR3 sequence (DNA): TGTGCCAGCAGCAAAGGGCGGACTGAAGCTTTCTTT.

This sequence joins TRBV9 and TRBJ2-1, with D uncertain. The CDR3 is made up of 15 amino acids. V lost 0 bases, J lost 3 bases, and 10 bases lay in between. CDR1 and CDR2 (germline): SGDLS, YYNGEE. CDR3 loop: CASSVGGNFYNEQFF. DNA for the CDR3: TGTGCCAGCAGCGTAGGAGGTAATTTCTACAATGAGCAGTTCTTC.

The chain joins TRBV30 to TRBJ2-7, with 7 bases aligning to TRBD2. The CDR3 consists of 13 residues. The V gene end was trimmed by 3 bases and the J gene end by 2 bases; junction bases not matched to a gene: 4. The germline V gene has CDR1 GTSNPN and CDR2 SVGIG (reference sequence). The CDR3 DNA reads as TGTGCCTGGAGCCCCGGGACTACCTACGAGCAGTACTTC. Translated: CAWSPGTTYEQYF.

The chain links TRBV7-9 to TRBJ2-7, with D possibly TRBD2 on 5 matching bases. Germline CDR1 SEHNR, CDR2 FQNEAQ (reference sequence). V was trimmed by 6 bases and J by 7 bases, leaving 19 bases between them. The CDR3 contains 14 residues. For the CDR3, the DNA is TGTGCCAGCAGTAGCGCGGGTGGCCTCGGGGAGCAGTACTTC. This codes for CASSSAGGLGEQYF. Full variable domain (rest looked up from reference TRBV7-9 and TRBJ2-7): DTGVSQNPRHKITKRGQNVTFRCDPISEHNRLYWYRQTLGQGPEFLTYFQNEAQLEKSRLLSDRFSAERPKGSFSTLEIQRTEQGDSAMYLCASSSAGGLGEQYFGPGTRLTVT.

The sample holds one count of this clone. V gene TRBV11-1 combines with J gene TRBJ2-3, with D maybe TRBD2 (6 bases). The V gene's germline CDR1 is SGHAT and CDR2 FQDESV (reference sequence). The length of the CDR3 is 16 residues. With 1 base removed from V and 1 base from J, the gap between germline ends came to 12 bases. CDR3 sequence reads: CASSLVGGMGTDTQYF. DNA for the CDR3: TGTGCCAGCAGCTTAGTCGGCGGGATGGGCACAGATACGCAGTATTTT.

V is TRBV4-2 and J is TRBJ1-1; D uncertain. Germline V gives CDR1 LGHNA, CDR2 YNFKEQ. The CDR3 consists of 14 residues. The V gene lost 1 base and the J gene lost 1 base, with 7 bases spanning the gap. This CDR3 is CASSQGRQNTEAFF. The CDR3 nucleotides read TGTGCCAGCAGCCAAGGCAGACAGAACACTGAAGCTTTCTTT.

The chain combines TRBV11-3 with TRBJ1-1, with 8 bases aligning to TRBD1. The CDR3 is 16 amino acids. V was clipped by 3 bases and J by 4 bases; unmatched bases: 10. CDR1 is SGHNT and CDR2 is YENEEA in the germline V gene. The CDR3 reads CASSLGRRGLGTEAFF. The DNA of the CDR3 is TGTGCCAGCAGCTTGGGACGCAGGGGGCTGGGCACTGAAGCTTTCTTT.